This record concerns one T cell receptor (beta chain) sequence. V was clipped by 0 bases and J by 5 bases; unmatched bases: 3. Germline V gene data show CDR1 as MNHEY and CDR2 as SMNVEV (reference sequence). The CDR3 runs 15 residues. Data came from immunoSEQ multiplex PCR; TCRdb stores just in-frame clones and leaves some out. The data contain 350,000 to 400,000 clones, around 88% of them seen just once; the ten biggest clones take up roughly 7.2%. These data are taken from a study of blood T cell repertoires in COVID-19. The rearrangement uses TRBV27 and TRBJ1-2; 10 bases align to TRBD1. The sequencing input was peripheral blood. This receptor was taken from a woman aged 60-70 years with COVID-19, enrolled during active disease. The CDR3 loop reads CASSLSGTGVYGYTF. Here the CDR3 DNA reads TGTGCCAGCAGTTTATCGGGGACAGGGGTATATGGCTACACCTTC.